The source of this TCR beta chain is a study of CD8+ T cells in alopecia areata. Study in general: Twice a day, 5 to 10 mg of oral tofacitinib was administered to treated patients. General study findings and limits: While tofacitinib was given, many expanded lesional clones persisted in scalp and blood. When scalp samples are sequenced, resident alphabeta T cells of normal skin are also captured.

The V segment lost 0 bases and the J segment 8 bases; nucleotides outside the gene matches: 8. Germline CDR1 reads LGHNA; CDR2 reads YSLEER. The CDR3 is 15 amino acids. Extraction of RNA preceded its reverse transcription into cDNA, which served as the sequencing template. Assay used: immunoSEQ multiplex PCR; TCRdb lists only in-frame clones, some missing. The sample holds 110,000 or so clones, around three fifths seen once. Treatment of the sample: oral pan-JAK inhibitor, 5-10 mg twice daily. In regard to this clone: Its specificity is not known.

The sequence was collected from a human donor with alopecia areata. V usage is TRBV4-3 and J usage is TRBJ1-2; TRBD1 agrees at 8 bases. This material consisted of CD4+ T cells sorted from blood, taken at week 24, from a patient treated with tofacitinib. CDR3 in amino acids: CASSQDRGQFGGYTF. In nucleotides, the CDR3 is TGCGCCAGCAGCCAAGACAGGGGGCAATTCGGCGGCTACACCTTC.